One and the same sample provided the 32 T cell receptor beta chains below, sequenced in a study of CD8 T cells in Susac syndrome. It was with random hexamers that about 0.45 to 1 ug RNA was reverse transcribed. TCRdb re-called the immunoSEQ multiplex PCR reads through MiXCR, storing one row per CDR3 protein. This table holds about 190,000 distinct CDR3 sequences, about 94% found once. Sequencing was carried out using CD4+ T cells from PBMCs. The source is a human donor in good health.

This clonotype was observed a handful of times. The chain is built from TRBV5-1 and TRBJ1-2, with D uncertain. Germline CDR1 reads SGHRS; CDR2 reads YFSETQ. The CDR3 runs to 15 residues. V lost 4 bases and J lost 0, with 13 bases in between. The CDR3 protein is CASSRRGAANYGYTF. The CDR3 region has the DNA TGCGCCAGCAGCCGTCGGGGAGCGGCTAACTATGGCTACACCTTC. The entire variable domain, with the rest obtained from reference TRBV5-1 and TRBJ1-2, is as follows: KAGVTQTPRYLIKTRGQQVTLSCSPISGHRSVSWYQQTPGQGLQFLFEYFSETQRNKGNFPGRFSGRQFSNSRSEMNVSTLELGDSALYLCASSRRGAANYGYTFGSGTRLTVV.

V is TRBV19 and J is TRBJ2-2; D uncertain. V lost 2 bases, J lost 4 bases, and 11 bases lay in between. Germline CDR1 reads LNHDA; CDR2 reads SQIVND (reference sequence). The CDR3 is 15 residues long. CDR3 loop: CASSIKGSATGELFF. In DNA form, the CDR3 reads TGTGCCAGTAGTATAAAGGGATCCGCCACCGGGGAGCTGTTTTTT.

This clonotype was recorded a few times. The chain has TRBV7-9 and TRBJ1-6, with D unresolved. CDR1 SEHNR and CDR2 FQNEAQ come from the germline V gene (reference sequence). This CDR3 comprises 14 residues. V shed 5 bases and J shed 10 bases, with 15 bases lying between them. CDR3 DNA sequence: TGTGCCAGCAGCGAGGGCTCAGGAGGATCACCCCTCCACTTT. Its protein product is CASSEGSGGSPLHF.

The chain carries TRBV9 and TRBJ1-6; no clear D gene. The V gene's germline CDR1 is SGDLS and CDR2 YYNGEE. The V gene lost 0 bases and the J gene lost 9 bases, with 10 bases spanning the gap. There are 14 residues in the CDR3. The CDR3 here is CASSVVPEGSPLHF. The DNA for the CDR3 is TGTGCCAGCAGCGTAGTTCCAGAGGGTTCACCCCTCCACTTT.

This chain joins TRBV7-2 and TRBJ1-2; unclear D gene. This CDR3 has 14 amino acids. Deletions cut 1 base from V and 6 bases from J, with 12 bases between. Looked up from germline, CDR1 is SGHTA and CDR2 is FQGNSA. The CDR3 loop is CASSLETRNDGYTF. CDR3 bases: TGTGCCAGCAGCTTAGAAACGAGAAACGATGGCTACACCTTC.

The V call is TRBV27, the J call TRBJ1-2; D uncertain. This CDR3 spans 15 amino acids. Germline loops: CDR1 MNHEY, CDR2 SMNVEV (reference sequence). Trimming removed 8 bases at V and 0 bases at J, with 16 bases between. The CDR3 bases are TGTGCCAGCTCCCGATTCCCAGGCGCTAACTATGGCTACACCTTC. Protein: CASSRFPGANYGYTF.

The rearrangement links TRBV6-2 or TRBV6-3 to TRBJ2-1, with D unresolved. The ends were cut back, 5 bases at V and 4 bases at J, with 6 bases in the middle. CDR1 and CDR2 from the germline V gene are MNHEY and SVGEGT. The CDR3 extends over 12 amino acids. The DNA for the CDR3 is TGTGCCAGCAGTACCGGATACAATGAGCAGTTCTTC. Translated: CASSTGYNEQFF.

V is TRBV5-1 and J is TRBJ2-5; no firm D call. V was cut by 5 bases and J by 4 bases, with 12 bases left in between. Germline CDR1 reads SGHRS; CDR2 reads YFSETQ. The CDR3 consists of 13 residues. The CDR3 sequence is CASSYGVAETQYF. As DNA, the CDR3 is TGCGCCAGCAGTTATGGGGTCGCAGAGACCCAGTACTTC.

The chain combines TRBV9 with TRBJ1-4; D call uncertain. V shed 4 bases and J shed 0 bases, with 13 bases lying between them. The CDR3 has 16 amino acids. Looked up from germline, CDR1 is SGDLS and CDR2 is YYNGEE. CDR3 amino acids: CASSPYRSATNEKLFF. CDR3 in DNA: TGTGCCAGCAGCCCTTACCGTTCTGCAACTAATGAAAAACTGTTTTTT. Full variable domain (outside the CDR3, taken from reference TRBV9 and TRBJ1-4): DSGVTQTPKHLITATGQRVTLRCSPRSGDLSVYWYQQSLDQGLQFLIQYYNGEERAKGNILERFSAQQFPDLHSELNLSSLELGDSALYFCASSPYRSATNEKLFFGSGTQLSVL.

The V and J genes are TRBV4-2 and TRBJ2-4, with D possibly TRBD1 on 7 matching bases. V shed 4 bases and J shed 5 bases, with 18 bases lying between them. The CDR3 runs to 16 residues. The V gene's germline CDR1 is LGHNA and CDR2 YNFKEQ. The CDR3 region has the DNA TGTGCCAGCAGCCGCGGGACAGCCCCCCGGGAAAACATTCAGTACTTC. Translated, it gives CASSRGTAPRENIQYF.

The chain combines TRBV20-1 with TRBJ2-1; 13 bases match TRBD2. J lost 10 bases, V lost 6 bases, and 6 bases had no gene match. CDR1 is DFQATT, CDR2 SNEGSKA, per germline (reference sequence). The CDR3 contains 13 residues. As DNA, the CDR3 is TGCAGTGCAACTAGCGGGGGGGCTCTGGAGCAGTTCTTC. Amino acids: CSATSGGALEQFF.

This rearrangement joins TRBV28 to TRBJ2-1, with 8 bases lining up with TRBD2. Germline V gene sequence: CDR1 MDHEN, CDR2 SYDVKM. This CDR3 region has 16 residues. V lost 2 bases, J lost 0 bases, and 3 bases stayed unmatched. The CDR3 DNA follows: TGTGCCAGCAGTTTACCGGCGGGGGGCTCCTACAATGAGCAGTTCTTC. It codes for CASSLPAGGSYNEQFF.

This chain links TRBV20-1 with TRBJ2-7; 7 bases map to TRBD1. Germline V gene sequence: CDR1 DFQATT, CDR2 SNEGSKA (reference sequence). After removal of 1 base from V and 0 bases from J, the junction contained 6 bases not matched to a gene. The CDR3 is 15 amino acids. The CDR3 region is CSARGMGQSSYEQYV. The CDR3 DNA follows: TGCAGTGCTAGAGGAATGGGACAGAGCTCCTACGAGCAGTACGTC.

The chain employs TRBV2 and TRBJ2-6; no clear D. The V gene's germline CDR1 is SNHLY and CDR2 FYNNEI. The CDR3 consists of 16 residues. With 9 bases removed from V and 2 bases from J, the gap between germline ends came to 17 bases. The CDR3 reads CASVTRSSPGANVLTF. The CDR3 nucleotides are TGTGCCAGTGTTACACGGAGTTCCCCTGGGGCCAACGTCCTGACTTTC. The whole variable domain, filled in from reference TRBV2 and TRBJ2-6, reads EPEVTQTPSHQVTQMGQEVILRCVPISNHLYFYWYRQILGQKVEFLVSFYNNEISEKSEIFDDQFSVERPDGSNFTLKIRSTKLEDSAMYFCASVTRSSPGANVLTFGAGSRLTVL.

This sequence joins TRBV3-1 and TRBJ2-4, with D perhaps matching TRBD1 (5 bases). Trimming cost V 1 base and J 6 bases, with 13 bases left between them. CDR3 length: 15 amino acids. The germline V gene encodes CDR1 LGHDT and CDR2 YNNKEL (reference sequence). The CDR3 DNA sequence: TGTGCCAGCAGCCAAGTGAAAGGGGAAGGAAACATTCAGTACTTC. This translates into CASSQVKGEGNIQYF.

This chain uses TRBV7-9 with TRBJ2-6, with 7 bases aligning to TRBD1. With V trimmed by 3 bases and J by 0 bases, 8 bases remained unmatched. The CDR3 contains 18 residues. Germline CDR1 and CDR2: SEHNR and FQNEAQ (reference sequence). CDR3: CASSFYRGQISGANVLTF. As DNA, the CDR3 is TGTGCCAGCAGCTTCTACAGGGGCCAGATCTCTGGGGCCAACGTCCTGACTTTC.

The chain links TRBV6-5 to TRBJ2-7, with a possible D match to TRBD2 (6 bases). The CDR3 is made up of 13 amino acids. Trimming pared 7 bases from V and 2 bases from J, leaving 12 bases between. Per germline, CDR1 MNHEY and CDR2 SVGAGI. For the CDR3, the DNA is TGTGCCAGCACCGGGACGGGAGCCTACGAGCAGTACTTC. Protein sequence: CASTGTGAYEQYF.

Of note for this clonotype: An end of the junction does not agree with germline; a read error may underlie this. The chain has TRBV6-1 and TRBJ1-1, with D unresolved. Looked up from germline, CDR1 is MNHNS and CDR2 is SASEGT. This CDR3 spans 10 amino acids. This CDR3 reads CASLKTEAFF. As DNA, the CDR3 is TGTGCCAGCCTGAAAACTGAAGCTTTCTTT.

The chain employs TRBV3-1 and TRBJ2-2, with a possible D match to TRBD2 (6 bases). This CDR3 has 14 residues. Deletions cut 4 bases from V and 3 bases from J, with 9 bases between. The germline V gene has CDR1 LGHDT and CDR2 YNNKEL (reference sequence). CDR3 sequence (DNA): TGTGCCAGCAGCCTTAGCGGTTACACCGGGGAGCTGTTTTTT. Its protein is CASSLSGYTGELFF.

The CDR3: CASRSKGLGNQPQHF. As DNA, the CDR3 is TGTGCCAGTAGGTCGAAGGGGTTGGGCAATCAGCCCCAGCATTTT. This chain joins TRBV19 and TRBJ1-5, with D tentatively TRBD1 (5 bases). Trimming cost V 6 bases and J 2 bases, with 14 bases left between them. This CDR3 has 15 residues. CDR1 and CDR2 from the germline V gene are LNHDA and SQIVND (reference sequence).

The genes are TRBV10-3 and TRBJ2-3; D may be TRBD1 (5 bases). This CDR3 comprises 15 residues. The ends were cut back, 3 bases at V and 2 bases at J, with 12 bases in the middle. The germline gives CDR1 ENHRY, CDR2 SYGVKD. For the CDR3, the DNA is TGTGCCATCAGTGACGGCAGGGCATACACAGATACGCAGTATTTT. This sequence encodes CAISDGRAYTDTQYF.

The chain recombines TRBV3-1 with TRBJ2-2; D gene ambiguous. The ends were cut back, 0 bases at V and 7 bases at J, with 6 bases in the middle. Germline loops: CDR1 LGHDT, CDR2 YNNKEL (reference sequence). The CDR3 loop spans 13 amino acids. Here the CDR3 DNA reads TGTGCCAGCAGCCAAGAGGCGCACGGGGAGCTGTTTTTT. It is translated as CASSQEAHGELFF.

The chain recombines TRBV2 with TRBJ1-1; the D is unclear. Trimming pared 3 bases from V and 11 bases from J, leaving 10 bases between. Germline V lookup: CDR1 SNHLY, CDR2 FYNNEI. CDR3 length equals 11 residues. The CDR3 bases are TGTGCCAGCAGTGAGAACCGCCCGGCTTTCTTT. This encodes CASSENRPAFF.

This clonotype is a singleton in its sample. The V and J genes are TRBV10-3 and TRBJ2-7, with 12 bases matching TRBD2. Trimming removed 2 bases from V and 4 bases from J; junction bases left unmatched: 3. This CDR3 region has 15 residues. Germline-derived CDR1 and CDR2 are ENHRY and SYGVKD. The CDR3 bases are TGTGCCATCAGTGAGGGACTAGCGGGGAGTTACGAGCAGTACTTC. This codes for CAISEGLAGSYEQYF.

V is TRBV20-1 and J is TRBJ2-1, with D perhaps TRBD1 (5 bases). Germline V gene sequence: CDR1 DFQATT, CDR2 SNEGSKA (reference sequence). V lost 6 bases and J lost 6, with 9 bases in between. CDR3 length equals 11 residues. CDR3 sequence reads: CSAFRGNEQFF. The DNA of the CDR3 is TGCAGTGCCTTTAGGGGCAATGAGCAGTTCTTC.

This sequence joins TRBV6-2 or TRBV6-3 and TRBJ1-1, with TRBD1 matching over 7 bases. Germline V gives CDR1 MNHEY, CDR2 SVGEGT. V dropped 4 bases and J dropped 0; count of bases not matched to a gene: 5. The CDR3 extends over 15 amino acids. CDR3: CASSSLGQLNTEAFF. The CDR3 DNA is TGTGCCAGCAGTTCCCTGGGACAGCTGAACACTGAAGCTTTCTTT.

This sequence joins TRBV5-4 and TRBJ2-5, with D tentatively TRBD2 (6 bases). Trimming cost V 1 base and J 5 bases, with 12 bases left between them. Germline values: CDR1 SGHNT, CDR2 YYREEE (reference sequence). The CDR3 is made up of 14 amino acids. This chain's CDR3 is CASSLKAGWETQYF. In nucleotides, the CDR3 is TGTGCCAGCAGCTTGAAGGCGGGGTGGGAGACCCAGTACTTC.

This chain joins TRBV3-1 and TRBJ2-7, with a weak D call TRBD1 (6 bases). CDR1 and CDR2 (germline): LGHDT, YNNKEL (reference sequence). Deletions cut 7 bases from V and 3 bases from J, with 19 bases between. The CDR3 has 15 amino acids. CDR3 loop: CASTMRKRGNYEQYF. CDR3 DNA: TGTGCCAGCACCATGCGTAAGAGGGGGAACTACGAGCAGTACTTC.

V and J are TRBV4-3 and TRBJ2-3; no definite D call. Trimming stripped 1 base from V and 4 bases from J, with 12 bases between. The CDR3 length is 15 residues. Germline CDR1 and CDR2: LGHNA and YSLEER. The CDR3 sequence is CASSQAWVGSDTQYF. Written as DNA, the CDR3 is TGCGCCAGCAGCCAAGCGTGGGTGGGGTCAGATACGCAGTATTTT.

The chain links TRBV7-9 to TRBJ1-4; maybe TRBD1 (5 bases). The CDR3 extends over 14 amino acids. Germline loops: CDR1 SEHNR, CDR2 FQNEAQ (reference sequence). Trimming cost V 5 bases and J 8 bases, with 15 bases left between them. CDR3 bases: TGTGCCAGCAGCCCCGGGACCTACGAGGAAAAACTGTTTTTT. Protein sequence: CASSPGTYEEKLFF.

This sequence joins TRBV6-6 and TRBJ1-5; 8 positions agree with TRBD1. Trimming took 7 bases from V and 5 from J; bases not matched to a gene: 4. The CDR3 has 13 residues. CDR1 and CDR2 from the germline V gene are MNHNY and SVGAGI (reference sequence). The CDR3 sequence: CASTRQGHQPQHF. The CDR3 bases are TGTGCCAGCACCAGACAGGGGCATCAGCCCCAGCATTTT.

The rearrangement uses TRBV3-1 and TRBJ1-1; 7 bases match TRBD1. CDR1 and CDR2 from the germline V gene are LGHDT and YNNKEL (reference sequence). V lost 4 bases to trimming and J lost 8 bases; unmatched junction nucleotides: 10. This CDR3 is built from 14 residues. The CDR3 sequence is CASSRKEGATEAFF. Written as DNA, the CDR3 is TGTGCCAGCAGCCGGAAAGAGGGGGCGACGGAAGCTTTCTTT.